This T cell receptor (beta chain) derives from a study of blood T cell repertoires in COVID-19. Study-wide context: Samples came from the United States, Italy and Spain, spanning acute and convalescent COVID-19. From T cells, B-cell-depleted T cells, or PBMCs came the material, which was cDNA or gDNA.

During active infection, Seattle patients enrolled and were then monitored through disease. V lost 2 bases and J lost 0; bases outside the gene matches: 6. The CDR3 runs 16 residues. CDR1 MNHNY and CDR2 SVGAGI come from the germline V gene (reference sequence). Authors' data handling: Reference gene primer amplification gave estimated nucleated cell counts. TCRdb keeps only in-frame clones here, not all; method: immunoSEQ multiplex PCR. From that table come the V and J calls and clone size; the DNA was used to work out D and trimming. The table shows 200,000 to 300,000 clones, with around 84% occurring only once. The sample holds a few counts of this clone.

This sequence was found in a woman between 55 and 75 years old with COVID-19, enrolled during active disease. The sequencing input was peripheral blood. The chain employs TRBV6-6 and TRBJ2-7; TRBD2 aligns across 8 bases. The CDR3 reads CASSYRASGHSYEQYF. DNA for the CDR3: TGTGCCAGCAGTTACCGCGCTAGCGGGCACTCCTACGAGCAGTACTTC.